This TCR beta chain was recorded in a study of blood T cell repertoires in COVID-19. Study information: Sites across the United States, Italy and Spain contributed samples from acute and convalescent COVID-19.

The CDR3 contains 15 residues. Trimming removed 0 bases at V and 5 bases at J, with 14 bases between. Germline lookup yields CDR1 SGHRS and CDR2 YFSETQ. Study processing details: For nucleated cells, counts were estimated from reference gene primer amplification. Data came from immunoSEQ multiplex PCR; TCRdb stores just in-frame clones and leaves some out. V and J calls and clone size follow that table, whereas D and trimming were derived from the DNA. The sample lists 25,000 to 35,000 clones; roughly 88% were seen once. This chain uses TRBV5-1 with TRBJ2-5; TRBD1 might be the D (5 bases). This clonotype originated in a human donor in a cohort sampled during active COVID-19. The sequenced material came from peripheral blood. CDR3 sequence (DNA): TGCGCCAGCAGCTTGGGGTCAGGGCCGCAGGAGACCCAGTACTTC. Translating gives CASSLGSGPQETQYF.